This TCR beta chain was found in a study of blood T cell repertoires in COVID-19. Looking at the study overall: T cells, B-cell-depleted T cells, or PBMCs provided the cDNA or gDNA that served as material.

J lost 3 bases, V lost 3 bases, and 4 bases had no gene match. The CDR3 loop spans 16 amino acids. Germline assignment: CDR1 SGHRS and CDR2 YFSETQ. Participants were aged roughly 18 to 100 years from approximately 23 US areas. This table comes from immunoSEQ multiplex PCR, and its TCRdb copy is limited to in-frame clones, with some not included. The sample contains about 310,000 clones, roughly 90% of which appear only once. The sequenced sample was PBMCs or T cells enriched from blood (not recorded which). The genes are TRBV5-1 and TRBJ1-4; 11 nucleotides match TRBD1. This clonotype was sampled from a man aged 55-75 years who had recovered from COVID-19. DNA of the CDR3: TGCGCCAGCAGCTCGGGACAGGGGGGAGCTAATGAAAAACTGTTTTTT. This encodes CASSSGQGGANEKLFF.